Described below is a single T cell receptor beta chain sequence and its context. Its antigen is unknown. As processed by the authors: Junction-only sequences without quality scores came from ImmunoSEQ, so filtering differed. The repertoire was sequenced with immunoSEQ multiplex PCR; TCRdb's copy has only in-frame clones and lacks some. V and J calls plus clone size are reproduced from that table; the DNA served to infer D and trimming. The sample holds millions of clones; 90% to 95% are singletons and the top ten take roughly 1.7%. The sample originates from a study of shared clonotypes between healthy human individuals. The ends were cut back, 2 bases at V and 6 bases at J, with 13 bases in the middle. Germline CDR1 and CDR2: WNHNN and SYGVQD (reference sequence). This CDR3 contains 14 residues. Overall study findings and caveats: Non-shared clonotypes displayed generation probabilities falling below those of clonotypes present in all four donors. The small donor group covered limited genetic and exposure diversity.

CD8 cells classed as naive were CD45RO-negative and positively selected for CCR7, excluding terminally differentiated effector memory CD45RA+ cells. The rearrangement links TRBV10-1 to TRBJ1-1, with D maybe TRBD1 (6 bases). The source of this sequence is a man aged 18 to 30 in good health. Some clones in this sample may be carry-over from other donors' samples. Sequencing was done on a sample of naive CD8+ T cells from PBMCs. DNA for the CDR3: TGCGCCAGCAGTGAGGGTTTGGGGGGCGCTGAAGCTTTCTTT. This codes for CASSEGLGGAEAFF.